This TCR beta chain is drawn from a study of cytomegalovirus exposure and HLA in healthy donors. This table comes from immunoSEQ multiplex PCR, and its TCRdb copy is limited to in-frame clones, with some not included. Here the sample spans about 240,000 clones, about 87% being singletons. CDR1 and CDR2 from the germline V gene are SGHTA and FQGNSA. The V and J ends lost 5 bases and 4 bases respectively, with 13 bases between them. The CDR3 totals 14 residues. Only one count was recorded for this clone. The TCR originated in a young man in good health and CMV-seronegative. The sequenced sample was PBMCs. This sequence joins TRBV7-2 and TRBJ2-3; D unclear. The chain's CDR3 is CASSGQVYADTQYF. CDR3 sequence (DNA): TGTGCCAGCAGCGGTCAGGTTTATGCAGATACGCAGTATTTT.